This TCR beta chain was observed in a study of blood T cell repertoires in COVID-19. Study information: Donors in the United States, Italy and Spain gave samples during acute or convalescent COVID-19. T cells, B-cell-depleted T cells, or PBMCs supplied cDNA or gDNA.

Authors' analysis steps: Estimation of nucleated cell counts relied on the amplification of reference gene primers. TCRdb's table, derived via immunoSEQ multiplex PCR, lists solely in-frame clones and lacks some. Clone size and the V and J calls come from that table; the DNA yielded D and trimming. This sample has a few hundred thousand clones, with 85% found just once. V dropped 7 bases and J dropped 6; count of bases not matched to a gene: 8. The CDR3 has 14 amino acids. The germline CDR1 and CDR2 sequences are MNHEY and SVGAGI. The chain combines TRBV6-5 with TRBJ1-5; 8 positions agree with TRBD1. Sequences were obtained from peripheral blood. The TCR sequence derives from a woman between 18 and 29 years old with acute or convalescent COVID-19. The CDR3 loop reads CASIRTGGGQPQHF. DNA of the CDR3: TGTGCCAGCATTCGAACAGGGGGTGGTCAGCCCCAGCATTTT.